This TCR beta chain comes out of a study of T cell responses to AZD1222 COVID-19 vaccine. The protocol was immunoSEQ multiplex PCR, while the TCRdb copy is restricted to in-frame clones and leaves out a portion. The sample has around 120,000 clones; approximately 90% are singletons. The CDR3 covers 13 residues. Trimming removed 1 base at V and 1 base at J, with 8 bases between. CDR1 and CDR2 (germline): SQVTM, ANQGSEA. This rearrangement joins TRBV29-1 to TRBJ2-7; D is uncertain. This clonotype was obtained from an adult who received the AZD1222 COVID-19 vaccine. Sequencing was performed on peripheral blood, taken 28 days after the second AZD1222 dose. This CDR3 reads CSVEGDRSYEQYF. CDR3 DNA: TGCAGCGTTGAAGGAGACCGATCCTACGAGCAGTACTTC.